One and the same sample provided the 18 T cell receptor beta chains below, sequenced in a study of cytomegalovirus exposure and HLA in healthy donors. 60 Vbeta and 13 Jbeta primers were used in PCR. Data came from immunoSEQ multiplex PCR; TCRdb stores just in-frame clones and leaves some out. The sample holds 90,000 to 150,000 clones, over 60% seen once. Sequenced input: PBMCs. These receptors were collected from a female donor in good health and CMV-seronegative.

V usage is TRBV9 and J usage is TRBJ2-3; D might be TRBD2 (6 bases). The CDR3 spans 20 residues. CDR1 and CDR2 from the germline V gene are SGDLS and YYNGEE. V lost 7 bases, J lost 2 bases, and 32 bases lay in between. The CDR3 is CASCHPAISGGPDPTDTQYF. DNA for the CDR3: TGTGCCAGCTGTCACCCGGCGATATCCGGGGGACCTGACCCCACAGATACGCAGTATTTT.

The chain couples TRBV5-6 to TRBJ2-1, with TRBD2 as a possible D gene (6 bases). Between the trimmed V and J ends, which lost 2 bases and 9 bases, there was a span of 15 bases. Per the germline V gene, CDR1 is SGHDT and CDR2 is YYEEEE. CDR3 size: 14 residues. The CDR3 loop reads CASSFYGGFIEQFF. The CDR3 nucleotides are TGTGCCAGCAGCTTTTACGGGGGTTTCATTGAGCAGTTCTTC.

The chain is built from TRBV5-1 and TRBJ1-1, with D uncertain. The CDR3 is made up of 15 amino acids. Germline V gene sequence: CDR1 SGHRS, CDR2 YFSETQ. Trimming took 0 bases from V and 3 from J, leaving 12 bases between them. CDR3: CASSLVAGRDTEAFF. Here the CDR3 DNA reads TGCGCCAGCAGCTTGGTGGCTGGGAGGGACACTGAAGCTTTCTTT.

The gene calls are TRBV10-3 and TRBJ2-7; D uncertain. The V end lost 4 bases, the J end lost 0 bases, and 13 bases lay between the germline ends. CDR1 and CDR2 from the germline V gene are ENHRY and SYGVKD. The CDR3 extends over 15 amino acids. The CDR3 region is CAISATRSNSYEQYF. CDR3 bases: TGTGCCATCAGTGCGACTCGCTCTAACTCCTACGAGCAGTACTTC.

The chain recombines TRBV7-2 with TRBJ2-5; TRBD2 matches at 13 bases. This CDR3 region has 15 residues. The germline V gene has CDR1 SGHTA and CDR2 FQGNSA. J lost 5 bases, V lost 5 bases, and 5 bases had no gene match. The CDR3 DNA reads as TGTGCCAGCAGCCTCCGACTAGCGGGGGGCGAGACCCAGTACTTC. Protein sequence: CASSLRLAGGETQYF.

DNA of the CDR3: TGTGCCAGCAGCTTAGGAAGTTTTTCAGGGGCCTACGAGCAGTACTTC. Translated: CASSLGSFSGAYEQYF. V and J are TRBV7-6 and TRBJ2-7, with D perhaps TRBD1 (6 bases). V gave up 1 base and J gave up 2 bases, with 15 bases separating them. CDR3 length: 16 amino acids. CDR1 SGHVS and CDR2 FNYEAQ come from the germline V gene.

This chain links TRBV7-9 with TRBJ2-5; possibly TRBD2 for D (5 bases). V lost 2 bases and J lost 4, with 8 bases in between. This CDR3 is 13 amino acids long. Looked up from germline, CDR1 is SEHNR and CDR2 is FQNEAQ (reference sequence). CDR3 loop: CASSLRAGETQYF. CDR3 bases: TGTGCCAGCAGCTTACGGGCGGGAGAGACCCAGTACTTC.

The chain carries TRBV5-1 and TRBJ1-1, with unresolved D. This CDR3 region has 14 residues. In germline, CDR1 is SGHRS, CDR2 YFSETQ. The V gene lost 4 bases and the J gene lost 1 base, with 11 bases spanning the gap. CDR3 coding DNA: TGCGCCAGCAGCCCGGTTGGCGGGAACACTGAAGCTTTCTTT. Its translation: CASSPVGGNTEAFF.

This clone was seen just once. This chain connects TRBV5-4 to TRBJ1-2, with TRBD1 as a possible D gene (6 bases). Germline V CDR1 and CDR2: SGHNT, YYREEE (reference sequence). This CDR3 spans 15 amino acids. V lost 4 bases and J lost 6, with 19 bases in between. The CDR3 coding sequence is TGTGCCAGCAGCCCCCGACAGGAGAGATCTCATGGCTACACCTTC. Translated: CASSPRQERSHGYTF.

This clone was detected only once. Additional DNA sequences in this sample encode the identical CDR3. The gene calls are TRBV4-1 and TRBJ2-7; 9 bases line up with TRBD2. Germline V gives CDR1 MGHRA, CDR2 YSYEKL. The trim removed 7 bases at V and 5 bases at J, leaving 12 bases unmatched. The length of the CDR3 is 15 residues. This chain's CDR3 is CASTPGLAVEDEQYF. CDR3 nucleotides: TGCGCCAGCACCCCGGGACTAGCCGTTGAGGACGAGCAGTACTTC.

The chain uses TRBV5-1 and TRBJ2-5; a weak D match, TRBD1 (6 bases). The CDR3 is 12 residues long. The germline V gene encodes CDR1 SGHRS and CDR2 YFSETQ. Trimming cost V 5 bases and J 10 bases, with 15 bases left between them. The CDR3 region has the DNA TGCGCCAGCAGGGGAGAGGGGGTTGTCCAGTACTTC. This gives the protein CASRGEGVVQYF.

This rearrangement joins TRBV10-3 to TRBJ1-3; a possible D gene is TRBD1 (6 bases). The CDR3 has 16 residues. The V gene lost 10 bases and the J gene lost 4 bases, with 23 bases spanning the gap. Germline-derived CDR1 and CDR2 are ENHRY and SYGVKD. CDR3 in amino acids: CASTRLPGVTGNTIYF. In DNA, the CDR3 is TGTGCCAGCACACGGTTACCAGGGGTAACAGGAAACACCATATATTTT.

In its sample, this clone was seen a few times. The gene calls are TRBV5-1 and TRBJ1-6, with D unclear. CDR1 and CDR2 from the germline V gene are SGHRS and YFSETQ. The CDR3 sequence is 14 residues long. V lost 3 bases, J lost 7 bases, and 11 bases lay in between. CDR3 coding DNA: TGCGCCAGCAGCTCGGAAAGGCGGAATTCACCCCTCCACTTT. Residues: CASSSERRNSPLHF.

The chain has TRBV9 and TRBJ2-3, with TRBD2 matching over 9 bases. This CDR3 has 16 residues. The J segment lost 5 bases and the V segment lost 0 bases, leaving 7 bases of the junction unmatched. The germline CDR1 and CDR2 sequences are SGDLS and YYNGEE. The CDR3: CASSVDPSGVGDTQYF. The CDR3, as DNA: TGTGCCAGCAGCGTAGATCCTAGCGGGGTGGGAGATACGCAGTATTTT.

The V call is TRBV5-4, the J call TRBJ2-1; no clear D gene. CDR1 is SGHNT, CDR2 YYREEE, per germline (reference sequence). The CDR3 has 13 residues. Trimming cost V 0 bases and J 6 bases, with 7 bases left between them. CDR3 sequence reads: CASSLAFLNEQFF. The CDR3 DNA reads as TGTGCCAGCAGCTTGGCGTTCCTCAATGAGCAGTTCTTC.

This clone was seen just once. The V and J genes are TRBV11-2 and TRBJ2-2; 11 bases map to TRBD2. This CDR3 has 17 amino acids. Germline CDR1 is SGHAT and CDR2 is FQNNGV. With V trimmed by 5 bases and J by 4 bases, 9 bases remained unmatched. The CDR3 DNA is TGTGCCAGCAGCCTACTAGCGGGGGTTAGTTTCACCGGGGAGCTGTTTTTT. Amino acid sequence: CASSLLAGVSFTGELFF.

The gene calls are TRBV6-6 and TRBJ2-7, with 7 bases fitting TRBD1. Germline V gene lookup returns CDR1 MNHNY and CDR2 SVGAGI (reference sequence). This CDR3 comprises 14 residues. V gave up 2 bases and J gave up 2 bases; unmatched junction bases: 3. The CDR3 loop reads CASSYETGPYEQYF. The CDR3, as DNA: TGTGCCAGCAGTTACGAGACAGGGCCCTACGAGCAGTACTTC.

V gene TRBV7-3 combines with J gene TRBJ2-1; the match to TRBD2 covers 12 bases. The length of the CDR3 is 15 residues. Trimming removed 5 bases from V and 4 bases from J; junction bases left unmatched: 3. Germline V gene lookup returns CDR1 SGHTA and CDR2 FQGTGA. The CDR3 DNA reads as TGTGCCAGCAGCCCTAGCGGGGGGGAATACAATGAGCAGTTCTTC. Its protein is CASSPSGGEYNEQFF.